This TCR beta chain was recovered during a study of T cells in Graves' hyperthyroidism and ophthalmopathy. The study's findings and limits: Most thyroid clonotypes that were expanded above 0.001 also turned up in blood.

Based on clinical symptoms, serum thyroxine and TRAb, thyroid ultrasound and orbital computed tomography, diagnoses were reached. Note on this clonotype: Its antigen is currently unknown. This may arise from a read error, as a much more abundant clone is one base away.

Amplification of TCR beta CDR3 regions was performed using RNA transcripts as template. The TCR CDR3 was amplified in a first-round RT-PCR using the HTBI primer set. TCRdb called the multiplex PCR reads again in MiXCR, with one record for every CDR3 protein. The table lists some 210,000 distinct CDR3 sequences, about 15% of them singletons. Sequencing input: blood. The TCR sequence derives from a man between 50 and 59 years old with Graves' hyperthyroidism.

Here the CDR3 DNA reads TGTGCCAGCAGCTTCCGTATTAGCTACGAGCAGTGCTTC. Protein sequence: CASSFRISYEQCF. The J gene is TRBJ2-7, the V gene TRBV28; D not resolved. The V gene's germline CDR1 is MDHEN and CDR2 SYDVKM. This CDR3 is 13 amino acids long.